What follows are 18 T cell receptor beta chains derived from one specimen sequenced in a study of cytomegalovirus exposure and HLA in healthy donors. Use of 60 Vbeta and 13 Jbeta primers characterized the PCR. Libraries were prepared by immunoSEQ multiplex PCR; TCRdb keeps only in-frame clonotypes and omits some of them. The top ten hold roughly 8.7% of the sample, which has about 110,000 clones, roughly 70% seen once. The sample consisted of PBMCs. These receptors were taken from a man in his thirties or forties in good health and CMV-seropositive.

This clone was counted a few times. This chain uses TRBV27 with TRBJ1-1; possible D gene TRBD1, 6 bases. CDR3 size: 16 residues. Germline CDR1 and CDR2: MNHEY and SMNVEV (reference sequence). Trimming stripped 2 bases from V and 1 base from J, with 14 bases between. CDR3 coding DNA: TGTGCCAGCAGTTTACTGGCAGGGGCTGGGAACACTGAAGCTTTCTTT. Translation: CASSLLAGAGNTEAFF.

The V gene is TRBV18, the J gene TRBJ1-6; possibly TRBD1 for D (6 bases). The CDR3 extends over 16 amino acids. Trimming took 1 base from V and 7 from J, leaving 14 bases between them. Germline V gene data show CDR1 as KGHSH and CDR2 as LQKENI. The CDR3 sequence is CASSPLPGVGNSPLHF. CDR3 nucleotides: TGTGCCAGCTCACCACTGCCAGGGGTGGGAAATTCACCCCTCCACTTT.

V gene TRBV18 combines with J gene TRBJ2-7, with 7 positions matching TRBD1. The CDR3 runs to 14 residues. From germline, CDR1 is KGHSH and CDR2 LQKENI. Trimming removed 6 bases from V and 4 bases from J; junction bases left unmatched: 9. CDR3 nucleotide sequence: TGTGCCAGCTCCGCCCCGGGACAGAGTTACGAGCAGTACTTC. Amino acids: CASSAPGQSYEQYF. The full variable domain, in which reference TRBV18 and TRBJ2-7 provide the parts outside the CDR3, is NAGVMQNPRHLVRRRGQEARLRCSPMKGHSHVYWYRQLPEEGLKFMVYLQKENIIDESGMPKERFSAEFPKEGPSILRIQQVVRGDSAAYFCASSAPGQSYEQYFGPGTRLTVT.

J is TRBJ2-5 and V is TRBV30; possible D gene TRBD1, 6 bases. CDR1 and CDR2 (germline): GTSNPN, SVGIG (reference sequence). CDR3 size: 13 residues. Trimming removed 1 base at V and 5 bases at J, with 11 bases between. The CDR3 DNA follows: TGTGCCTGGAGTGGAGGGGGTATGGAGACCCAGTACTTC. Its protein product is CAWSGGGMETQYF.

The chain uses TRBV7-3 and TRBJ2-2, with TRBD2 matching 8 bases. J was trimmed by 5 bases and V by 1 base; bases with no gene match: 3. The CDR3 extends over 15 amino acids. Germline V gene sequence: CDR1 SGHTA, CDR2 FQGTGA. CDR3 nucleotides: TGTGCCAGCAGCTTAAAACTAGCGGATACCGGGGAGCTGTTTTTT. Its translation: CASSLKLADTGELFF.

The chain uses TRBV30 and TRBJ2-3, with D maybe TRBD2 (6 bases). The CDR3 is 14 amino acids. Trimming removed 3 bases from V and 2 bases from J, with 12 bases in between. Germline V CDR1 and CDR2: GTSNPN, SVGIG (reference sequence). DNA for the CDR3: TGTGCCTGGAGCGTTCGGGGGTTCACAGATACGCAGTATTTT. Amino acid sequence: CAWSVRGFTDTQYF.

This clone was recorded a few times. The chain is built from TRBV27 and TRBJ2-7, with D unresolved. Germline CDR1 and CDR2: MNHEY and SMNVEV (reference sequence). The CDR3 contains 16 residues. V was clipped by 0 bases and J by 4 bases, with 16 bases between them. In DNA, the CDR3 is TGTGCCAGCAGTTTATCGACGGAGTCCCACCCTTACGAGCAGTACGTC. Translation gives CASSLSTESHPYEQYV.

V gene TRBV27 combines with J gene TRBJ1-5; D is perhaps TRBD1 (5 bases). The germline V gene has CDR1 MNHEY and CDR2 SMNVEV (reference sequence). V shed 5 bases and J shed 6 bases, with 29 bases lying between them. This CDR3 comprises 19 residues. CDR3 region: CASSTGGVRTNLETQPQHF. DNA of the CDR3: TGTGCCAGCAGTACAGGAGGGGTACGGACGAACCTTGAGACTCAGCCCCAGCATTTT.

V is TRBV4-1 and J is TRBJ2-7, with a tentative D call TRBD2 (6 bases). Trimming cost V 3 bases and J 2 bases, with 17 bases left between them. The CDR3 covers 16 residues. The germline CDR1 and CDR2 sequences are MGHRA and YSYEKL. CDR3 bases: TGCGCCAGCAGCCATCCCGGAGGGTCAGGAGCCTACGAGCAGTACTTC. Protein: CASSHPGGSGAYEQYF.

Notes on this clone: Germline is not matched at one junction end, which may reflect a read error. The chain carries TRBV7-7 and TRBJ2-2, with D possibly being TRBD2 (7 bases). The CDR3 extends over 14 amino acids. Germline V lookup: CDR1 SSHAT, CDR2 FNYEAQ (reference sequence). CDR3 loop: CASSSGGPGGELFF. CDR3 nucleotide sequence: TGTGCTAGCAGCTCCGGGGGGCCTGGCGGGGAGCTGTTTTTT.

The chain joins TRBV2 to TRBJ2-3, with D perhaps TRBD2 (5 bases). This CDR3 comprises 13 residues. Trimming removed 6 bases at V and 2 bases at J, with 9 bases between. Germline CDR1 reads SNHLY; CDR2 reads FYNNEI. The CDR3 loop is CASSTDYTDTQYF. The DNA for the CDR3 is TGTGCCAGCAGCACTGACTACACAGATACGCAGTATTTT.

This clone appeared a few times. The J gene is TRBJ1-2, the V gene TRBV7-8, with a possible D match to TRBD1 (6 bases). Germline assignment: CDR1 SGHVS and CDR2 FQNEAQ. V lost 1 base and J lost 6, with 15 bases in between. The CDR3 contains 15 residues. CDR3 coding DNA: TGTGCCAGCAGCTTAGGCAGGGGCGCTGGAGATGGCTACACCTTC. It is translated as CASSLGRGAGDGYTF.

This clone was seen more than once but under ten times. J is TRBJ2-5 and V is TRBV5-1, with 7 bases fitting TRBD1. Germline values: CDR1 SGHRS, CDR2 YFSETQ. The CDR3 runs to 15 residues. With 3 bases clipped from V and 2 bases from J, the junction kept 7 bases outside the gene matches. CDR3 sequence (DNA): TGCGCCAGCAGCTCATCCGGGACAGCTCAAGAGACCCAGTACTTC. Translation gives CASSSSGTAQETQYF.

This clone was seen more than once but under ten times. This chain connects TRBV4-1 to TRBJ1-4, with 8 bases fitting TRBD1. The CDR3 is made up of 15 amino acids. V lost 0 bases to trimming and J lost 10 bases; unmatched junction nucleotides: 7. Germline V gene data show CDR1 as MGHRA and CDR2 as YSYEKL. The CDR3 is CASSQELGQVRKLFF. The CDR3 DNA sequence: TGCGCCAGCAGCCAAGAACTGGGACAGGTCAGAAAACTGTTTTTT.

The rearrangement links TRBV12-5 to TRBJ2-1; tentatively, D is TRBD1 (6 bases). The CDR3 is 17 amino acids. Germline CDR1 LGHNT, CDR2 FRNRAP. Trimming shortened V by 4 bases and J by 6 bases, and 22 bases separated the two germline ends. The CDR3 nucleotides are TGTGCTAGTGGTTGGACCCGACAGGTTGAGGGTGGCAATGAGCAGTTCTTC. This gives the protein CASGWTRQVEGGNEQFF.

This chain's CDR3 is CSVASGVDTEAFF. DNA for the CDR3: TGCAGCGTTGCCTCCGGGGTTGACACTGAAGCTTTCTTT. J is TRBJ1-1 and V is TRBV29-1; no definite D call. Germline CDR1 SQVTM, CDR2 ANQGSEA. The CDR3 spans 13 residues. Trimming took 4 bases from V and 3 from J, leaving 12 bases between them.

This clone was seen once. The chain recombines TRBV19 with TRBJ2-7; 9 positions agree with TRBD1. V dropped 3 bases and J dropped 3; count of bases not matched to a gene: 6. The CDR3 length is 15 residues. Germline values: CDR1 LNHDA, CDR2 SQIVND (reference sequence). The CDR3 loop is CASSIKGQGSYEQYF. As DNA, the CDR3 is TGTGCCAGTAGTATCAAGGGACAGGGTAGCTACGAGCAGTACTTC.

The V gene is TRBV5-6, the J gene TRBJ1-6; D call uncertain. The V gene lost 0 bases and the J gene lost 6 bases, with 7 bases spanning the gap. CDR1 and CDR2 from the germline V gene are SGHDT and YYEEEE. The CDR3 has 14 residues. CDR3 region: CASSLAPGNSPLHF. DNA of the CDR3: TGTGCCAGCAGCTTGGCCCCCGGTAATTCACCCCTCCACTTT. The entire variable domain, with the rest obtained from reference TRBV5-6 and TRBJ1-6, is as follows: DAGVTQSPTHLIKTRGQQVTLRCSPKSGHDTVSWYQQALGQGPQFIFQYYEEEERQRGNFPDRFSGHQFPNYSSELNVNALLLGDSALYLCASSLAPGNSPLHFGNGTRLTVT.